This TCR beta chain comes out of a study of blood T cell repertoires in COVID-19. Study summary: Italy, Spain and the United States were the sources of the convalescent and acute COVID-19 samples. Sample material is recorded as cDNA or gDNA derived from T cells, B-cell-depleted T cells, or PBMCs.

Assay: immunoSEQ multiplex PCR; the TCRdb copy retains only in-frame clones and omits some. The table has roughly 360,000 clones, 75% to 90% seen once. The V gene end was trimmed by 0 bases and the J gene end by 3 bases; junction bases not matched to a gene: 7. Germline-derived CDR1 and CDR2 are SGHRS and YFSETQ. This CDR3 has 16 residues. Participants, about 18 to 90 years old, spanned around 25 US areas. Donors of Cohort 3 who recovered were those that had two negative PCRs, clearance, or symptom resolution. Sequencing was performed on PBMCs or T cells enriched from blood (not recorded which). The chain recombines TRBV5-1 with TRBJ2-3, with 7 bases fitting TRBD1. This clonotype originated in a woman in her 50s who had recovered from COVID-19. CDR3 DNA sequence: TGCGCCAGCAGCTTGGAAGGGGGCCAGAGGACAGATACGCAGTATTTT. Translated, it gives CASSLEGGQRTDTQYF.